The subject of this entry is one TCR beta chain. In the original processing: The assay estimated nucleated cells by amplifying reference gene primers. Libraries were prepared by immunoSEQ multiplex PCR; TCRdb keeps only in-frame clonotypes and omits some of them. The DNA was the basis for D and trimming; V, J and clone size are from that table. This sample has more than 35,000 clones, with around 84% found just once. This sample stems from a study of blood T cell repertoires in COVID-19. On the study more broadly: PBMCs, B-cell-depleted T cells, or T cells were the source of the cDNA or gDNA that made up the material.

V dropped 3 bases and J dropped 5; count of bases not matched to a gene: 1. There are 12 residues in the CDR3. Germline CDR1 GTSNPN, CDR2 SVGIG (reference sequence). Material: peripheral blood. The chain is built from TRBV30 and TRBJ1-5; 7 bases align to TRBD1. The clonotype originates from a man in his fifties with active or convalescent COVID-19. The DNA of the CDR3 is TGTGCCTGGAGCCAGGGGGATCAGCCCCAGCATTTT. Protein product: CAWSQGDQPQHF. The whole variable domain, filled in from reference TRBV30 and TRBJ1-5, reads SQTIHQWPATLVQPVGSPLSLECTVEGTSNPNLYWYRQAAGRGLQLLFYSVGIGQISSEVPQNLSASRPQDRQFILSSKKLLLSDSGFYLCAWSQGDQPQHFGDGTRLSIL.